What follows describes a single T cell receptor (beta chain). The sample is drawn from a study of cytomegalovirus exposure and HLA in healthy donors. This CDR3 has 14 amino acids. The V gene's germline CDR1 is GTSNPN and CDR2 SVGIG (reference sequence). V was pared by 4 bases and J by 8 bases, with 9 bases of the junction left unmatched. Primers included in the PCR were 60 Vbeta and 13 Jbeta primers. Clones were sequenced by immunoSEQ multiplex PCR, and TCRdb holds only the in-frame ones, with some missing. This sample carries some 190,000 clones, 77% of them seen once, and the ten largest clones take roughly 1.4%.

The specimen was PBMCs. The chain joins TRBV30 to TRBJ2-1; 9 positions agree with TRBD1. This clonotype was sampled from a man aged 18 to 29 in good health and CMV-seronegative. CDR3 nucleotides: TGTGCCTGGACTCGGACAGGGGCAGACCATGAGCAGTTCTTC. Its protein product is CAWTRTGADHEQFF.